This entry lists 5 T cell receptor beta chains sequenced from one sample in a study of CD8 T cells in ankylosing spondylitis. TCRdb independently ran MiXCR on the 5' RACE reads; one entry per CDR3 protein. The repertoire holds 300,000 to 400,000 distinct CDR3 sequences, with under 15% as singletons. Sequenced: blood, either unsorted or a sorted T cell fraction (not recorded which). The source is a male donor with ankylosing spondylitis or in good health (not recorded which).

The rearrangement joins TRBV12-3 or TRBV12-4 to TRBJ2-7, with D maybe TRBD2 (5 bases). The CDR3 sequence is 15 residues long. Trimming pared 1 base from V and 5 bases from J, leaving 15 bases between. The chain's CDR3 is CASSLGGKVGDEQYF. DNA for the CDR3: TGTGCCAGCAGTTTAGGAGGGAAGGTAGGAGACGAGCAGTACTTC.

There are a few counts of this clonotype. V usage is TRBV5-1 and J usage is TRBJ1-1, with D maybe TRBD1 (5 bases). The V and J ends lost 4 bases and 3 bases respectively, with 10 bases between them. The CDR3 has 13 amino acids. Germline CDR1 is SGHRS and CDR2 is YFSETQ. In DNA form, the CDR3 reads TGCGCCAGCAGCCCAGGGTCCTACACTGAAGCTTTCTTT. This encodes CASSPGSYTEAFF.

This chain joins TRBV5-1 and TRBJ2-1; TRBD2 aligns across 10 bases. In germline, CDR1 is SGHRS, CDR2 YFSETQ. The CDR3 is 14 residues long. J was trimmed by 8 bases and V by 5 bases; bases with no gene match: 7. This chain's CDR3 is CASRRPGLAHEQFF. The CDR3 nucleotides are TGCGCCAGCAGGCGACCGGGACTAGCGCATGAGCAGTTCTTC.

This clonotype was recorded at least ten times. The J gene is TRBJ1-1, the V gene TRBV12-3 or TRBV12-4; D gene uncertain. CDR3 size: 16 residues. The V and J ends lost 2 bases and 0 bases respectively, with 13 bases between them. CDR3 DNA sequence: TGTGCCAGCAGTTTAATGGGGTTTACTCTGAACACTGAAGCTTTCTTT. Translating it yields CASSLMGFTLNTEAFF.

This rearrangement joins TRBV4-1 to TRBJ1-2; tentatively, D is TRBD1 (5 bases). CDR1 and CDR2 from the germline V gene are MGHRA and YSYEKL. The CDR3 has 16 residues. Trimming left V 4 bases short and J 2 bases short, with 17 bases between. The CDR3 DNA is TGCGCCAGCAGCCTGGGACCGACCATTTTGAACTATGGCTACACCTTC. This gives the protein CASSLGPTILNYGYTF.